The 11 T cell receptor beta chains below were found in one sample sequenced in a study of cytomegalovirus exposure and HLA in healthy donors. This PCR relied on a set of 60 Vbeta primers and 13 Jbeta primers. Libraries were prepared by immunoSEQ multiplex PCR; TCRdb keeps only in-frame clonotypes and omits some of them. This sample carries approximately 110,000 clones, 76% of them seen once, and the ten largest clones take over 8%. Source material: PBMCs. The receptors stem from a man in his forties in good health and CMV-seropositive.

The rearrangement links TRBV13 to TRBJ2-5; 7 bases line up with TRBD2. This CDR3 spans 15 amino acids. Germline CDR1 is PRHDT and CDR2 is FYEKMQ (reference sequence). Trimming at V came to 2 bases and at J to 2 bases, leaving 5 bases not matched to a gene. The CDR3 coding sequence is TGTGCCAGCAGCTTACACGGAGCGGGGCAAGAGACCCAGTACTTC. It is translated as CASSLHGAGQETQYF. The variable domain in full, with the rest retrieved from reference TRBV13 and TRBJ2-5, is AAGVIQSPRHLIKEKRETATLKCYPIPRHDTVYWYQQGPGQDPQFLISFYEKMQSDKGSIPDRFSAQQFSDYHSELNMSSLELGDSALYFCASSLHGAGQETQYFGPGTRLLVL.

The chain uses TRBV5-6 and TRBJ1-1; tentative D call: TRBD1 (6 bases). V was trimmed by 6 bases and J by 5 bases, leaving 14 bases between them. This CDR3 comprises 13 residues. Germline values: CDR1 SGHDT, CDR2 YYEEEE. This CDR3 is CASMGGASTEAFF. CDR3 in DNA: TGTGCCAGCATGGGGGGGGCGTCGACTGAAGCTTTCTTT.

V and J are TRBV6-4 and TRBJ2-2; 8 bases are shared with TRBD1. The CDR3 spans 15 residues. V dropped 9 bases and J dropped 7; count of bases not matched to a gene: 13. Germline CDR1 reads MRHNA; CDR2 reads SNTAGT. For the CDR3, the DNA is TGTGCCAGTTGCTTTGGGGACAGGCTCAACGGGGAGCTGTTTTTT. Protein product: CASCFGDRLNGELFF.

The V and J genes are TRBV7-9 and TRBJ1-1; D is unclear. V was cut by 4 bases and J by 3 bases, with 9 bases left in between. CDR3 size: 13 residues. Germline CDR1 is SEHNR and CDR2 is FQNEAQ (reference sequence). The CDR3 region has the DNA TGTGCCAGCAGCTCCCAGTGGTACACTGAAGCTTTCTTT. This sequence encodes CASSSQWYTEAFF.

This clone turned up a few times. The V gene is TRBV2, the J gene TRBJ2-1, with TRBD2 as a possible D gene (6 bases). The CDR3 extends over 14 amino acids. CDR1 SNHLY and CDR2 FYNNEI come from the germline V gene. The V gene lost 0 bases and the J gene lost 7 bases, with 10 bases spanning the gap. As DNA, the CDR3 is TGTGCCAGCAGTGAAGCGGGGGGAAGGAATGAGCAGTTCTTC. Protein sequence: CASSEAGGRNEQFF.

This clone has a handful of counts. This rearrangement joins TRBV18 to TRBJ1-2; 8 nucleotides match TRBD1. The CDR3 contains 13 residues. Trimming cost V 3 bases and J 3 bases; bases outside gene matches: 0. Germline V CDR1 and CDR2: KGHSH, LQKENI. CDR3 amino acids: CASSPTGDYGYTF. CDR3 in DNA: TGTGCCAGCTCACCGACAGGGGACTATGGCTACACCTTC.

This chain connects TRBV18 to TRBJ2-1, with TRBD1 as a possible D gene (5 bases). The CDR3 is made up of 16 amino acids. The V gene lost 2 bases and the J gene lost 4 bases, with 15 bases spanning the gap. Germline V gives CDR1 KGHSH, CDR2 LQKENI. The CDR3 loop reads CASSPLDTMNYNEQFF. The CDR3 DNA reads TGTGCCAGCTCACCATTGGACACAATGAATTACAATGAGCAGTTCTTC.

This sequence joins TRBV28 and TRBJ2-3; 8 bases map to TRBD2. Germline V gene sequence: CDR1 MDHEN, CDR2 SYDVKM. J lost 1 base, V lost 6 bases, and 6 bases had no gene match. The CDR3 contains 15 residues. The CDR3 bases are TGTGCCAGCAGACGCCTAGCGGGCGGCACAGATACGCAGTATTTT. This gives the protein CASRRLAGGTDTQYF.

This clone was recorded a few times. V is TRBV6-6 and J is TRBJ2-1, with D tentatively TRBD1 (6 bases). Per the germline V gene, CDR1 is MNHNY and CDR2 is SVGAGI (reference sequence). The CDR3 has 15 amino acids. The V end was cut by 0 bases, the J end by 15 bases, with 21 bases between. The CDR3 sequence is CASSYSGQGSGCRFF. In nucleotides, the CDR3 is TGTGCCAGCAGTTACTCGGGGCAGGGGAGTGGGTGTCGGTTCTTC.

The chain links TRBV5-1 to TRBJ2-7, with a weak D call TRBD1 (6 bases). The CDR3 spans 14 residues. V was shortened by 4 bases and J by 3 bases, with 14 bases between the two germline ends. From germline, CDR1 is SGHRS and CDR2 YFSETQ. The CDR3 DNA sequence: TGCGCCAGCAGCACCGGGGACATATACTACGAGCAGTACTTC. This translates into CASSTGDIYYEQYF.

The CDR3 reads CARSFALLGRRDLEAFF. The CDR3 coding sequence is TGTGCCAGAAGCTTCGCCCTACTAGGGCGTAGAGATCTCGAAGCTTTCTTT. The chain carries TRBV7-5 and TRBJ1-1. TRBV7-5 is a pseudogene segment. This CDR3 comprises 17 residues.